A selection of T cell receptor beta chains follows, all from one sample in a study of OX40 agonist ivuxolimab in advanced cancers. Clones were read by immunoSEQ multiplex PCR, and TCRdb kept only the in-frame ones, dropping some. Of more than 85,000 clones listed, roughly four fifths are singletons. The source material was CD4+ or CD8+ T cells sorted from blood, sampled in a trial of the OX40 agonist ivuxolimab. These receptor sequences come from an adult with an advanced solid tumor such as melanoma, head and neck, liver or kidney cancer. The CDR3 runs from the conserved cysteine through the conserved F or W. D genes are given only for firm matches. Clone size is stated in some rows and not others, as once, few, many or a class when expanded.

v_gene	d_gene	abundance	j_gene	CDR3nt	CDR3aa
TRBV6-5	NA	once	TRBJ1-3	TGTGCCAGCGGTACTGGGGGTAACTCTGGAAACACCATATATTTT	CASGTGGNSGNTIYF
TRBV9	NA	NA	TRBJ2-4	TGTGCCAGCAGCGTAGGGGTAGGTGGGAGCTACATTCAGTACTTC	CASSVGVGGSYIQYF
TRBV5-5	NA	NA	TRBJ1-4	TGTGCCAGCAGCTTTACCGTAGGTTCGGAGGAAAAACTGTTTTTT	CASSFTVGSEEKLFF
TRBV6-1	NA	NA	TRBJ1-2	TGTGCCAGCAAGGGGTATGGCTACACCTTC	CASKGYGYTF
TRBV7-9	TRBD1	NA	TRBJ1-3	TGTGCCAGCAGCCTATTTGTCGGACAGGGGGCGGTCGGAAACACCATATATTTT	CASSLFVGQGAVGNTIYF
TRBV6-5	NA	NA	TRBJ1-2	TGTGCCAGCTTCAGTGCGGGGGCGGACTATGGCTACACCTTC	CASFSAGADYGYTF
TRBV12-5	TRBD2	NA	TRBJ2-1	TGTGCTAGTGGACGCTCCCGGACTAGCGATGAGCAGTTCTTC	CASGRSRTSDEQFF
TRBV27	NA	NA	TRBJ2-7	TGTGCCAGCAGTTTATCCACAGTGTTACGTCACCACGAGCAGTACTTC	CASSLSTVLRHHEQYF
TRBV6-1	NA	NA	TRBJ1-3	TGTGCCAGCAGTGAAGCCCTTGGGCGCGGAAACACCATATATTTT	CASSEALGRGNTIYF
TRBV28	NA	NA	TRBJ2-1	TGTGCCAGCAGTTTAAATCTAGGGGAGCAGTTCTTC	CASSLNLGEQFF
TRBV7-3	NA	NA	TRBJ2-2	TGTGCCAGCAGCCTGGAGGAATTCGGGGAGCTGTTTTTT	CASSLEEFGELFF